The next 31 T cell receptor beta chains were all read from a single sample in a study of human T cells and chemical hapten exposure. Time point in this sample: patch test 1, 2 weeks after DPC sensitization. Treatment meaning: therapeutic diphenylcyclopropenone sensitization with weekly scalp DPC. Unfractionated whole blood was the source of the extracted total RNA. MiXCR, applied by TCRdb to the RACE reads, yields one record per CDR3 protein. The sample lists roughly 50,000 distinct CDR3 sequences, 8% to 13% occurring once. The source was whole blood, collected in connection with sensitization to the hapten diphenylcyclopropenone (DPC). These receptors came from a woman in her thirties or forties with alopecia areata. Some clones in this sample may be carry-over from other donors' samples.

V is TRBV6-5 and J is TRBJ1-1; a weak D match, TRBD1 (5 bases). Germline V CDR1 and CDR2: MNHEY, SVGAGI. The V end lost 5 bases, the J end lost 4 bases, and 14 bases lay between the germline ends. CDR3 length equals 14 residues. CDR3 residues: CASSTGQMSTEAFF. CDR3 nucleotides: TGTGCCAGCAGTACCGGACAAATGAGCACTGAAGCTTTCTTT.

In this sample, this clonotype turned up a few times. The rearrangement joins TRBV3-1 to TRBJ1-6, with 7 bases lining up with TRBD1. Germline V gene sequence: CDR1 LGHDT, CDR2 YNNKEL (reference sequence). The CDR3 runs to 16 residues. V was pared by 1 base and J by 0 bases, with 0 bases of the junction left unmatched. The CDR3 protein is CASSQAGGSYNSPLHF. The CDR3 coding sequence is TGTGCCAGCAGCCAAGCAGGGGGCTCCTATAATTCACCCCTCCACTTT.

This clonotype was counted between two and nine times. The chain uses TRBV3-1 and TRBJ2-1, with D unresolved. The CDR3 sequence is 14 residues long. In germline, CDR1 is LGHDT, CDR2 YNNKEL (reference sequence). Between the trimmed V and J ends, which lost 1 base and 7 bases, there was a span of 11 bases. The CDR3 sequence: CASSQGPSRNEQFF. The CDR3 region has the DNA TGTGCCAGCAGCCAAGGGCCAAGCCGGAATGAGCAGTTCTTC.

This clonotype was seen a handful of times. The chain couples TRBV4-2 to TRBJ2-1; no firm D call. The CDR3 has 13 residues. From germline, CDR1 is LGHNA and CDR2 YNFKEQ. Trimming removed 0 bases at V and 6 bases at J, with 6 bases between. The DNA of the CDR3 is TGTGCCAGCAGCCAAGAGATTTTCAATGAGCAGTTCTTC. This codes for CASSQEIFNEQFF.

CDR3 amino acids: CASILPRGSGGPADTQYF. CDR3 nucleotides: TGTGCCAGCATCCTTCCTCGGGGTAGCGGGGGCCCCGCAGATACGCAGTATTTT. This chain joins TRBV7-2 and TRBJ2-3, with 9 bases identical to TRBD2. Germline CDR1 is SGHTA and CDR2 is FQGNSA. After removal of 7 bases from V and 4 bases from J, the junction contained 18 bases not matched to a gene. This CDR3 spans 18 amino acids.

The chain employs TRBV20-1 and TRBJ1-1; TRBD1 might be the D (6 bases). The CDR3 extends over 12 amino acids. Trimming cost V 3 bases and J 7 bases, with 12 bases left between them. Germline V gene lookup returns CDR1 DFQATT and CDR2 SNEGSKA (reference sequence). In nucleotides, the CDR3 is TGCAGTGCTAGGGGGGCGATCGATGAAGCTTTCTTT. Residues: CSARGAIDEAFF.

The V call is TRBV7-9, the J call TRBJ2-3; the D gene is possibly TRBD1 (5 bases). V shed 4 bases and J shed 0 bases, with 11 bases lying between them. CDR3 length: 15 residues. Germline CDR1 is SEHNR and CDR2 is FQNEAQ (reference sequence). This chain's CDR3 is CASSSQGLSTDTQYF. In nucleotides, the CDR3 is TGTGCCAGCAGCTCCCAGGGCCTTAGCACAGATACGCAGTATTTT.

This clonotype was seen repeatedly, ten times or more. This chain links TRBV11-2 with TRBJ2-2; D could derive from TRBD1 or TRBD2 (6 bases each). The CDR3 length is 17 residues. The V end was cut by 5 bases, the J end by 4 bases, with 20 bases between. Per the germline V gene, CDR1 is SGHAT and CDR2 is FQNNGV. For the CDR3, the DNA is TGTGCCAGCAGCCTACGCAGGGGACTGACAGCCACCGGGGAGCTGTTTTTT. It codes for CASSLRRGLTATGELFF. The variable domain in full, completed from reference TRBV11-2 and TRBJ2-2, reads EAGVAQSPRYKIIEKRQSVAFWCNPISGHATLYWYQQILGQGPKLLIQFQNNGVVDDSQLPKDRFSAERLKGVDSTLKIQPAKLEDSAVYLCASSLRRGLTATGELFFGEGSRLTVL.

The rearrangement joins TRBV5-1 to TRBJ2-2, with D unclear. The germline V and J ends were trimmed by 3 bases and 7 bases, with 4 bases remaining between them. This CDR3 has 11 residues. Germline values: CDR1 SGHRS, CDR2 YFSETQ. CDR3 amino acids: CASSSIGELFF. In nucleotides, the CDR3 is TGCGCCAGCAGCTCTATCGGGGAGCTGTTTTTT.

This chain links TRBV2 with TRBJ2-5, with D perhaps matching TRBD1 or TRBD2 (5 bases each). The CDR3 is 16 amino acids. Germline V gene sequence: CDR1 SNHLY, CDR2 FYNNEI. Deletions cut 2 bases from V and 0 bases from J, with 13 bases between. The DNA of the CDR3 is TGTGCCAGCAGTGAATCTCGGGGACCGTACCAAGAGACCCAGTACTTC. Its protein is CASSESRGPYQETQYF.

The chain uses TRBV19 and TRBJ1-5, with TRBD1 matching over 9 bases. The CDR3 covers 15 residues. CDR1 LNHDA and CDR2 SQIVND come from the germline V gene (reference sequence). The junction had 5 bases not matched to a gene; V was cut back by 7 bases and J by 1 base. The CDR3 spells CASTRDRESNQPQHF. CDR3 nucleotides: TGTGCCAGTACCCGGGACAGGGAAAGCAATCAGCCCCAGCATTTT.

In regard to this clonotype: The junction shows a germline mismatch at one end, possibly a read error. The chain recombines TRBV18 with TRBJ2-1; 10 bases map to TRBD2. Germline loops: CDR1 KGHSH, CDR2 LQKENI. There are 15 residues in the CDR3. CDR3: CTSSPWTSGNNEQFF. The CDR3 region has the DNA TGTACCAGCTCACCTTGGACTAGCGGAAACAATGAGCAGTTCTTC.

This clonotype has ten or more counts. Here the CDR3 reads CASRPPGGETQYF. As DNA, the CDR3 is TGTGCCAGCAGGCCGCCGGGGGGAGAGACCCAGTACTTC. This chain uses TRBV6-5 with TRBJ2-5, with 7 positions matching TRBD2. CDR3 length equals 13 residues. From germline, CDR1 is MNHEY and CDR2 SVGAGI. V shed 6 bases and J 4 bases; nucleotides not matched to a gene: 5.

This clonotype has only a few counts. As DNA, the CDR3 is TGCAGCGTTGATCCCGGGACTAGCACAGATACGCAGTATTTT. Translation gives CSVDPGTSTDTQYF. The chain carries TRBV29-1 and TRBJ2-3; a weak D match, TRBD2 (6 bases). The CDR3 has 14 amino acids. In germline, CDR1 is SQVTM, CDR2 ANQGSEA. The V and J ends lost 3 bases and 0 bases respectively, with 10 bases between them.

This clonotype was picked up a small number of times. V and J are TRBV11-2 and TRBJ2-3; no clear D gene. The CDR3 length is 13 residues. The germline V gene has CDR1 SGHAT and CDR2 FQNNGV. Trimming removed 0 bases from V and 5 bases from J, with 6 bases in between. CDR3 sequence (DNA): TGTGCCAGCAGCTTAGATTATGGAGATACGCAGTATTTT. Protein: CASSLDYGDTQYF.

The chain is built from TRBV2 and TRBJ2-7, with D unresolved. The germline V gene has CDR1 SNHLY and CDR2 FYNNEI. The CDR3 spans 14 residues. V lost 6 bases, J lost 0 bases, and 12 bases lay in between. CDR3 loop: CASRALGSSYEQYF. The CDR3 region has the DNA TGTGCCAGCAGGGCCCTTGGAAGCTCCTACGAGCAGTACTTC.

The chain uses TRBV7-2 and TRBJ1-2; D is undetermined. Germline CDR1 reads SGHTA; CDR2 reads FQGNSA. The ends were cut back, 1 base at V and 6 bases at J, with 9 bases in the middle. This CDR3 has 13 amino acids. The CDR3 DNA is TGTGCCAGCAGCTTAGTGGGTGGAGATGGCTACACCTTC. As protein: CASSLVGGDGYTF.

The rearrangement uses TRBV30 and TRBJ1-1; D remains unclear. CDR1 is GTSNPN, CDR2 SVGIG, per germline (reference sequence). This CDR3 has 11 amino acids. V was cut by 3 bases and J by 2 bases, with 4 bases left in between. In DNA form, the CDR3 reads TGTGCCTGGAGGTCCAACACTGAAGCTTTCTTT. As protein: CAWRSNTEAFF.

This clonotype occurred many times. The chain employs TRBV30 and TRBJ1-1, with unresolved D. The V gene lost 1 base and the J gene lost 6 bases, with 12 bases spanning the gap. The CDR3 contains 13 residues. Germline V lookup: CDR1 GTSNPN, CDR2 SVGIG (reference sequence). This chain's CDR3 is CAWSAQKRAEAFF. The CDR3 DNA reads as TGTGCCTGGAGTGCCCAAAAAAGGGCTGAAGCTTTCTTT.

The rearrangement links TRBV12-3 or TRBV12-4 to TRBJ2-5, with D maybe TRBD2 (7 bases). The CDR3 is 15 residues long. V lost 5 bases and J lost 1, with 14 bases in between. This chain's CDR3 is CASSVSGGPQETQYF. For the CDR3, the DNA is TGTGCCAGCAGTGTTTCCGGGGGGCCCCAAGAGACCCAGTACTTC.

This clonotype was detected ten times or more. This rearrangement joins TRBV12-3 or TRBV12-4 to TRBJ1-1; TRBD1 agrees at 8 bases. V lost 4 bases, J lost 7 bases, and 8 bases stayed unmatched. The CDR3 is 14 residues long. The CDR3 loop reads CASSYPAGTGEAFF. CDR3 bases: TGTGCCAGCAGTTACCCCGCCGGGACAGGTGAAGCTTTCTTT.

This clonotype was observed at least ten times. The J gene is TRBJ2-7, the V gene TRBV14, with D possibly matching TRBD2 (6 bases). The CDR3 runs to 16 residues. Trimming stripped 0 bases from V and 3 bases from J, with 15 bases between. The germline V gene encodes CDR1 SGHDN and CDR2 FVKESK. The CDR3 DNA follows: TGTGCCAGCAGCCAAGATGCGGCTAGCGCCTACTACGAGCAGTACTTC. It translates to CASSQDAASAYYEQYF.

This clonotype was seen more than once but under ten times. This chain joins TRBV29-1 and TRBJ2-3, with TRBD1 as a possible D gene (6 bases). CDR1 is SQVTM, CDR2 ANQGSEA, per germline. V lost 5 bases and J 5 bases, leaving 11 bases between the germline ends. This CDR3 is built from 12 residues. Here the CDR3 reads CSVWDTKDTQYF. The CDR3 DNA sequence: TGCAGCGTTTGGGACACCAAAGATACGCAGTATTTT.

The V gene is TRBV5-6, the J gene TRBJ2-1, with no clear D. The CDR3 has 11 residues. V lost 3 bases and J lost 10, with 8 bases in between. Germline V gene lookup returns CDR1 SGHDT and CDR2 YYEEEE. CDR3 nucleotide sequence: TGTGCCAGCAGCTCCGCTTCGGAGCAGTTCTTC. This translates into CASSSASEQFF.

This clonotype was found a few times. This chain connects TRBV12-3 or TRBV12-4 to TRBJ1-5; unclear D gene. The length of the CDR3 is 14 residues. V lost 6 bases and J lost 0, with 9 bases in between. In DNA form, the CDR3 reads TGTGCCAGCAGAAAAGATTATAGCAATCAGCCCCAGCATTTT. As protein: CASRKDYSNQPQHF.

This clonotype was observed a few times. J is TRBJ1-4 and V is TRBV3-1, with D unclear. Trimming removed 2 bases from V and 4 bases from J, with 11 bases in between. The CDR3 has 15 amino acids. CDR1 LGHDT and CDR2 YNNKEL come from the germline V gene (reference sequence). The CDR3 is CASSQSRRFNEKLFF. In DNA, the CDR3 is TGTGCCAGCAGCCAAAGCCGACGGTTTAATGAAAAACTGTTTTTT.

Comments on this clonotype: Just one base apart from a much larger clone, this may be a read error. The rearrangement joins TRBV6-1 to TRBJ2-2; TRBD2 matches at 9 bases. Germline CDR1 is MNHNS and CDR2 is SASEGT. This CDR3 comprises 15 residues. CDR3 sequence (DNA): TGTGCCAGCGGGACGGGACTAGCAACCACCGGGGAGCCGTTTTTT. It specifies CASGTGLATTGEPFF.

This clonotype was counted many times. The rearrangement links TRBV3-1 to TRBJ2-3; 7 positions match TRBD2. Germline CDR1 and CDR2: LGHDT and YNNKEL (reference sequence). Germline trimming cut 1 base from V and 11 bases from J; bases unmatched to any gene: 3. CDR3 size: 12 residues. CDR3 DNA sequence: TGTGCCAGCAGCCAAGGAGGGAGGGGGCAGTATTTT. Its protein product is CASSQGGRGQYF.

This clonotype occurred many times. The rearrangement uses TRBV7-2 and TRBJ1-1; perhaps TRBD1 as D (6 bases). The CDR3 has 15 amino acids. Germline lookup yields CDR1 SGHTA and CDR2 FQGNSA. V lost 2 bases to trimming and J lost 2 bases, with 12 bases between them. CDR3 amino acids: CASSLTGQQNTEAFF. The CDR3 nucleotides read TGTGCCAGCAGCTTAACTGGACAGCAAAACACTGAAGCTTTCTTT.

DNA for the CDR3: TGTGCCAGCAGCTTAGATTGGGGGCCTGAAGCTTTCTTT. This sequence encodes CASSLDWGPEAFF. This chain links TRBV11-2 with TRBJ1-1; possibly TRBD1 for D (6 bases). Trimming removed 0 bases at V and 6 bases at J, with 8 bases between. The germline V gene has CDR1 SGHAT and CDR2 FQNNGV. This CDR3 has 13 amino acids.

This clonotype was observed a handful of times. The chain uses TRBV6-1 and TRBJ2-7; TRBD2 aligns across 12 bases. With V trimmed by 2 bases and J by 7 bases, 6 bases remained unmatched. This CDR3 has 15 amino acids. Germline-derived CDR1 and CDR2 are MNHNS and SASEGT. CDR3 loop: CASSELAGGSGEQYF. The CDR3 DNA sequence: TGTGCCAGCAGTGAACTAGCGGGAGGGAGTGGGGAGCAGTACTTC.